The 25 T cell receptor beta chains below were found in one sample sequenced in a study of blood T cell repertoires in COVID-19. Sequencing used immunoSEQ multiplex PCR; TCRdb keeps in-frame clones, though not all of them. In the table there are about 250,000 clones, 85% to 90% of which are singletons. The specimen sequenced was PBMCs or T cells enriched from blood (not recorded which). These receptors all come from a man in his forties who had recovered from COVID-19.

The V call is TRBV6-5, the J call TRBJ1-2; possible D gene TRBD1, 5 bases. Trimming shortened V by 10 bases and J by 5 bases, and 20 bases separated the two germline ends. The CDR3 length is 14 residues. CDR1 MNHEY and CDR2 SVGAGI come from the germline V gene. CDR3 region: CATLGGSSLYGYTF. DNA of the CDR3: TGTGCCACCTTGGGGGGGAGTTCCTTGTATGGCTACACCTTC.

The chain links TRBV5-4 to TRBJ2-2; 13 bases align to TRBD2. CDR1 is SGHNT and CDR2 is YYREEE in the germline V gene (reference sequence). Trimming cost V 6 bases and J 7 bases; bases outside gene matches: 6. The CDR3 covers 15 residues. CDR3 bases: TGTGCCAGCAACGAAGGGACTAGCGGGGACGGGGAGCTGTTTTTT. Translating it yields CASNEGTSGDGELFF.

The chain links TRBV4-3 to TRBJ1-2; D gene unclear. The V gene lost 1 base and the J gene lost 8 bases, with 11 bases spanning the gap. Germline CDR1 reads LGHNA; CDR2 reads YSLEER. The CDR3 is 13 residues long. The CDR3 DNA follows: TGCGCCAGCAGCCAAGTCCCCCAACGGGGCTACACCTTC. Protein sequence: CASSQVPQRGYTF.

This chain connects TRBV9 to TRBJ2-5; possibly TRBD2 for D (5 bases). The V end was cut by 0 bases, the J end by 1 base, with 7 bases between. Germline assignment: CDR1 SGDLS and CDR2 YYNGEE. CDR3 length equals 14 residues. CDR3 in DNA: TGTGCCAGCAGCGTAGCTGGGAGCCAAGAGACCCAGTACTTC. Amino acids: CASSVAGSQETQYF.

The chain employs TRBV27 and TRBJ2-2, with D possibly TRBD1 on 5 matching bases. The germline V gene encodes CDR1 MNHEY and CDR2 SMNVEV (reference sequence). CDR3 length: 15 residues. V was trimmed by 9 bases and J by 6 bases, leaving 20 bases between them. This CDR3 is CASHAEGAYAGELFF. CDR3 sequence (DNA): TGTGCCAGTCACGCGGAAGGGGCGTACGCCGGGGAGCTGTTTTTT.

This chain links TRBV4-1 with TRBJ1-4, with D possibly being TRBD1 (6 bases). Germline assignment: CDR1 MGHRA and CDR2 YSYEKL. This CDR3 comprises 15 residues. V shed 1 base and J shed 2 bases, with 8 bases lying between them. DNA of the CDR3: TGCGCCAGCAGCCAAGTGGACAGTACTAATGAAAAACTGTTTTTT. Encoded protein: CASSQVDSTNEKLFF.

The rearrangement joins TRBV5-1 to TRBJ2-1, with D possibly being TRBD1 (6 bases). The germline V gene has CDR1 SGHRS and CDR2 YFSETQ. The CDR3 contains 16 residues. Trimming took off 3 bases at V and 7 bases at J, with 20 bases between the two ends. In DNA form, the CDR3 reads TGCGCCAGCAGCTGGGGACATTCCACACTGGGGAATGAGCAGTTCTTC. It codes for CASSWGHSTLGNEQFF.

The chain has TRBV3-1 (or the pseudogene TRBV3-2) and TRBJ1-1; the D gene is possibly TRBD1 (5 bases). The CDR3 contains 12 residues. V shed 7 bases and J shed 4 bases, with 10 bases lying between them. CDR1 LGHDT and CDR2 YNNKEL come from the germline V gene (reference sequence). Written as DNA, the CDR3 is TGTGCCAGCACGACAGTTGGCACTGAAGCTTTCTTT. This encodes CASTTVGTEAFF.

The V and J genes are TRBV30 and TRBJ1-2, with D uncertain. In germline, CDR1 is GTSNPN, CDR2 SVGIG (reference sequence). This CDR3 is built from 12 residues. V was pared by 2 bases and J by 7 bases, with 11 bases between. CDR3 bases: TGTGCCTGGAGTCGGGGTGAGGCTGGCTACACCTTC. It codes for CAWSRGEAGYTF.

This rearrangement joins TRBV28 to TRBJ1-2, with TRBD1 as a possible D gene (5 bases). The germline V gene has CDR1 MDHEN and CDR2 SYDVKM. The V end lost 5 bases, the J end lost 7 bases, and 8 bases lay between the germline ends. This CDR3 comprises 11 residues. The chain's CDR3 is CASSGGGGYTF. CDR3 coding DNA: TGTGCCAGCAGTGGGGGAGGTGGCTACACCTTC.

This clone has more than one count but fewer than ten. The DNA of the CDR3 is TGTGCCAGCAGCTTGGAGGCAGGGGGCAACTCACCCCTCCACTTT. Its protein product is CASSLEAGGNSPLHF. The chain couples TRBV5-4 to TRBJ1-6, with TRBD1 identical over 8 bases. The V gene end was trimmed by 0 bases and the J gene end by 10 bases; junction bases not matched to a gene: 6. The CDR3 runs 15 residues. Germline V gene sequence: CDR1 SGHNT, CDR2 YYREEE (reference sequence).

This chain links TRBV28 with TRBJ2-7, with TRBD2 identical over 10 bases. Germline V gene sequence: CDR1 MDHEN, CDR2 SYDVKM. This CDR3 comprises 14 residues. The trim removed 6 bases at V and 0 bases at J, leaving 2 bases unmatched. The CDR3 DNA is TGTGCCAGCAGAACTAGCGGGGTCTCCTACGAGCAGTACTTC. Amino acid sequence: CASRTSGVSYEQYF.

Here the CDR3 reads CASSQEMWADNEQFF. CDR3 nucleotides: TGTGCCAGCAGCCAAGAAATGTGGGCTGACAATGAGCAGTTCTTC. This chain joins TRBV4-2 and TRBJ2-1; D remains ambiguous. The CDR3 has 15 amino acids. From germline, CDR1 is LGHNA and CDR2 YNFKEQ. The V and J ends lost 0 bases and 5 bases respectively, with 11 bases between them.

The genes are TRBV4-1 and TRBJ2-3; D perhaps matches TRBD2 (6 bases). Germline lookup yields CDR1 MGHRA and CDR2 YSYEKL. The CDR3 is made up of 14 amino acids. V was clipped by 4 bases and J by 0 bases, with 8 bases between them. CDR3 region: CASSPGVSTDTQYF. CDR3 DNA: TGCGCCAGCAGCCCGGGAGTTAGCACAGATACGCAGTATTTT.

The chain couples TRBV29-1 to TRBJ2-2, with D possibly matching TRBD1 (6 bases). This CDR3 spans 14 amino acids. Trimming shortened V by 6 bases and J by 5 bases, and 16 bases separated the two germline ends. Germline CDR1 is SQVTM and CDR2 is ANQGSEA. The CDR3 sequence is CSVKPGAGTGELFF. In nucleotides, the CDR3 is TGCAGCGTCAAGCCAGGGGCCGGGACCGGGGAGCTGTTTTTT.

The table lists this clone with many counts. The V and J genes are TRBV5-6 and TRBJ1-2; D unclear. Germline V gene sequence: CDR1 SGHDT, CDR2 YYEEEE. Trimming took 0 bases from V and 4 from J, leaving 10 bases between them. The CDR3 is made up of 14 amino acids. The CDR3 DNA reads TGTGCCAGCAGCTTGGCCCTGGGCGTCTATGGCTACACCTTC. It codes for CASSLALGVYGYTF.

The gene calls are TRBV18 and TRBJ2-5; D uncertain. There are 13 residues in the CDR3. CDR1 is KGHSH and CDR2 is LQKENI in the germline V gene. The germline V and J ends were trimmed by 4 bases and 4 bases, with 10 bases remaining between them. CDR3 amino acids: CASSLEQTETQYF. In DNA, the CDR3 is TGTGCCAGCTCACTGGAACAGACAGAGACCCAGTACTTC.

This rearrangement joins TRBV7-2 to TRBJ2-7, with D uncertain. CDR1 is SGHTA and CDR2 is FQGNSA in the germline V gene. The CDR3 spans 14 residues. The V end lost 4 bases, the J end lost 4 bases, and 14 bases lay between the germline ends. The CDR3: CASSSAGTSYEQYF. The CDR3 DNA sequence: TGTGCCAGCAGCTCGGCAGGCACGAGTTACGAGCAGTACTTC.

The chain recombines TRBV10-3 with TRBJ1-1; 7 bases align to TRBD1. Germline CDR1 reads ENHRY; CDR2 reads SYGVKD. CDR3 length: 15 amino acids. V shed 2 bases and J 3 bases; nucleotides not matched to a gene: 6. DNA of the CDR3: TGTGCCATCAGTGAGGTACAGGGGATTGACACTGAAGCTTTCTTT. This codes for CAISEVQGIDTEAFF.

This clone was seen once. V usage is TRBV7-2 and J usage is TRBJ2-5; TRBD2 agrees at 14 bases. Germline CDR1 is SGHTA and CDR2 is FQGNSA. The trim removed 4 bases at V and 5 bases at J, leaving 6 bases unmatched. The CDR3 has 16 amino acids. CDR3 DNA: TGTGCCAGCAGCTGGGGACTAGCGGGAGCGTGGGAGACCCAGTACTTC. It codes for CASSWGLAGAWETQYF.

This chain connects TRBV2 to TRBJ1-1, with D perhaps TRBD1 (6 bases). The CDR3 totals 15 residues. In germline, CDR1 is SNHLY, CDR2 FYNNEI. Deletions cut 3 bases from V and 4 bases from J, with 15 bases between. CDR3 DNA: TGTGCCAGCAGTGAGTTACGGGACACTTCCACTGAAGCTTTCTTT. It encodes CASSELRDTSTEAFF.

The chain joins TRBV7-3 to TRBJ1-2, with a tentative D call TRBD1 (5 bases). V lost 2 bases and J lost 5, with 9 bases in between. From germline, CDR1 is SGHTA and CDR2 FQGTGA. CDR3 length: 13 residues. The CDR3 DNA follows: TGTGCCAGCAGCTTATCGGGGGAATATGGCTACACCTTC. This sequence encodes CASSLSGEYGYTF.

The chain has TRBV5-1 and TRBJ1-2, with 9 bases aligning to TRBD1. CDR3 length: 15 amino acids. The junction had 9 bases not matched to a gene; V was cut back by 3 bases and J by 6 bases. Per the germline V gene, CDR1 is SGHRS and CDR2 is YFSETQ. The CDR3 nucleotides are TGCGCCAGCAGCTACCTATCGACAGGGGGTCATGGCTACACCTTC. It specifies CASSYLSTGGHGYTF.

This clone came up a few times. J is TRBJ1-6 and V is TRBV30; no reliable D call. V shed 5 bases and J shed 10 bases, with 12 bases lying between them. CDR1 and CDR2 from the germline V gene are GTSNPN and SVGIG (reference sequence). The CDR3 length is 12 residues. This CDR3 reads CAWGRTVSPLHF. The CDR3 region has the DNA TGTGCCTGGGGTAGAACTGTCTCACCCCTCCACTTT.

The J gene is TRBJ2-7, the V gene TRBV6-5; 9 nucleotides align to TRBD1. After removal of 6 bases from V and 3 bases from J, the junction contained 6 bases not matched to a gene. The CDR3 runs 14 residues. Germline-derived CDR1 and CDR2 are MNHEY and SVGAGI. The chain's CDR3 is CASSAGQGIYEQYF. CDR3 nucleotide sequence: TGTGCCAGCAGCGCCGGACAGGGGATCTACGAGCAGTACTTC.